Each of the 24 T cell receptor beta chains below was sequenced from the same sample in a study of regulatory T cells in long-lasting Graves disease (TCRdb year 2021). The meaning of the sample's time point label: newly diagnosed GD, antithyroid drugs for less than 3 months. For both TCR sequencing and RNA sequencing, RNA was extracted from PBMCs using TRIzol. Library creation used multiplex PCR. Sequencing was performed on an Illumina HiSeq 4000. To build TCR beta libraries, CDR3 regions were amplified by Arm-PCR using iRepertoire HTBI primers. TCRdb itself trimmed the public reads at Q25 with fastp, ran MiXCR and retained productive beta chains. Each CDR3 protein gets just one entry, which takes the most common genes and DNA from the rows behind it. The sample profile shows fewer than 550,000 distinct CDR3 sequences; roughly a sixth of them were found once. Together, the top ten hold around a quarter of the sample.

This sample was also put to use in a study of T cells in Graves' hyperthyroidism and ophthalmopathy.

The specimen was peripheral blood mononuclear cells (PBMCs), collected at new diagnosis, from a patient treated with antithyroid drugs. Receptors originate from a woman aged 40 to 65 with Graves disease. Donor details come from another sample of the same person, matched by shared clones.

This chain links TRBV9 with TRBJ2-3; D may be TRBD2 (6 bases). This CDR3 contains 15 residues. Germline lookup yields CDR1 SGDLS and CDR2 YYNGEE. V was clipped by 0 bases and J by 3 bases, with 11 bases between them. CDR3 nucleotide sequence: TGTGCCAGCAGCGTAGCGGGGGTCGCAACAGATACGCAGTATTTT. Amino acids: CASSVAGVATDTQYF.

The gene calls are TRBV10-3 and TRBJ2-3; 15 bases match TRBD2. V was pared by 6 bases and J by 5 bases, with 9 bases of the junction left unmatched. This CDR3 is 17 amino acids long. Germline V gives CDR1 ENHRY, CDR2 SYGVKD. The DNA for the CDR3 is TGTGCCATCAGAGGGACTAGCGGGGGGCGTTGGAGAGATACGCAGTATTTT. Translating it yields CAIRGTSGGRWRDTQYF.

The chain couples TRBV5-1 to TRBJ1-1; perhaps TRBD1 as D (5 bases). The V gene lost 3 bases and the J gene lost 0 bases, with 12 bases spanning the gap. In germline, CDR1 is SGHRS, CDR2 YFSETQ. The CDR3 covers 15 residues. The CDR3 sequence: CASSWDGGMNTEAFF. CDR3 DNA sequence: TGCGCCAGCAGCTGGGACGGGGGAATGAACACTGAAGCTTTCTTT. The variable domain in full, completed from reference TRBV5-1 and TRBJ1-1, reads KAGVTQTPRYLIKTRGQQVTLSCSPISGHRSVSWYQQTPGQGLQFLFEYFSETQRNKGNFPGRFSGRQFSNSRSEMNVSTLELGDSALYLCASSWDGGMNTEAFFGQGTRLTVV.

The chain combines TRBV5-1 with TRBJ1-5, with a tentative D call TRBD1 (5 bases). Germline V CDR1 and CDR2: SGHRS, YFSETQ. This CDR3 has 15 residues. V was trimmed by 0 bases and J by 6 bases, leaving 13 bases between them. CDR3 residues: CASSLGGAGGQPQHF. CDR3 sequence (DNA): TGCGCCAGCAGCTTGGGTGGGGCAGGAGGTCAGCCCCAGCATTTT.

In the case of this clonotype: A far larger clone is only one base removed, so a read error is likely. V and J are TRBV7-9 and TRBJ2-1; 9 bases fit TRBD1. CDR3 length equals 19 residues. V shed 0 bases, J shed 10 bases, and the junction held 19 bases outside the gene matches. The germline V gene has CDR1 SEHNR and CDR2 FQNEAQ (reference sequence). The CDR3 region is CASSLAIPTPGQGNDEQFF. The CDR3 DNA follows: TGTGCCAGCAGCTTAGCGATCCCAACTCCGGGACAGGGTAACGACGAGCAGTTCTTC. Combining the CDR3 with reference TRBV7-9 and TRBJ2-1 gives the whole variable domain DTGVSQNPRHKITKRGQNVTFRCDPISEHNRLYWYRQTLGQGPEFLTYFQNEAQLEKSRLLSDRFSAERPKGSFSTLEIQRTEQGDSAMYLCASSLAIPTPGQGNDEQFFGPGTRLTVL.

This clonotype was counted many times. The chain has TRBV10-3 and TRBJ2-7; the D call may be TRBD1 or TRBD2 (5 bases each). CDR3 length equals 14 residues. V gave up 4 bases and J gave up 3 bases, with 13 bases separating them. CDR1 and CDR2 from the germline V gene are ENHRY and SYGVKD. The CDR3 nucleotides are TGTGCCATCAGTGGGGGACCCAAGGGCTACGAGCAGTACTTC. This sequence encodes CAISGGPKGYEQYF.

This clonotype was seen many times. Compared with germline, one end of the junction differs, possibly owing to a read error. The V call is TRBV13, the J call TRBJ1-2, with D hard to call. The V gene's germline CDR1 is PRHDT and CDR2 FYEKMQ (reference sequence). CDR3 length: 13 amino acids. CDR3 coding DNA: TGCGCCAGCAGCCCTGATGATAACTATGGCTACACCTTC. As protein: CASSPDDNYGYTF.

CDR3 in DNA: TGTGCCAGCAGTTTTCCGAGACACCGGGGGAACACCGGGGAGCTGTTTTTT. Translation: CASSFPRHRGNTGELFF. The V call is TRBV27, the J call TRBJ2-2; a weak D match, TRBD2 (5 bases). Germline values: CDR1 MNHEY, CDR2 SMNVEV (reference sequence). Deletions cut 3 bases from V and 1 base from J, with 15 bases between. The CDR3 spans 17 residues.

The rearrangement joins TRBV5-4 to TRBJ1-2; 9 nucleotides align to TRBD1. Unmatched junction bases numbered 9, after V lost 3 bases and J lost 6 bases. The V gene's germline CDR1 is SGHNT and CDR2 YYREEE (reference sequence). CDR3 length: 15 residues. Written as DNA, the CDR3 is TGTGCCAGCAGCTCGGGAGACAGGGGGAGAAATGGCTACACCTTC. Translated, it gives CASSSGDRGRNGYTF.

In its sample, this clonotype was seen a few times. V is TRBV20-1 and J is TRBJ1-2, with 8 bases that match TRBD1. The CDR3 spans 15 residues. Germline values: CDR1 DFQATT, CDR2 SNEGSKA (reference sequence). J gave up 3 bases and V 4 bases, and 10 bases lay outside the gene matches. In nucleotides, the CDR3 is TGCAGTGCTACCCCTGGACAGGGCTCTCACTATGGCTACACCTTC. As protein: CSATPGQGSHYGYTF.

This clonotype showed up many times. V is TRBV11-3 and J is TRBJ1-2; 8 nucleotides line up with TRBD1. V was clipped by 4 bases and J by 3 bases; unmatched bases: 4. The CDR3 sequence is 14 residues long. Germline CDR1 reads SGHNT; CDR2 reads YENEEA. Written as DNA, the CDR3 is TGTGCCAGCAGCTCCAGGGGGCGCGACTATGGCTACACCTTC. This codes for CASSSRGRDYGYTF. Supplemented by reference TRBV11-3 and TRBJ1-2, the full variable domain reads EAGVVQSPRYKIIEKKQPVAFWCNPISGHNTLYWYLQNLGQGPELLIRYENEEAVDDSQLPKDRFSAERLKGVDSTLKIQPAELGDSAVYLCASSSRGRDYGYTFGSGTRLTVV.

This clonotype was counted many times. The V and J genes are TRBV30 and TRBJ1-6; TRBD1 agrees at 7 bases. V lost 3 bases, J lost 9 bases, and 20 bases stayed unmatched. The CDR3 length is 18 residues. Germline V gene sequence: CDR1 GTSNPN, CDR2 SVGIG (reference sequence). The CDR3 DNA reads as TGTGCCTGGAGAAGGGGAACAGGGGATGTCATTTTGGGTTCACCCCTCCACTTT. Amino acid sequence: CAWRRGTGDVILGSPLHF.

This clonotype came up many times. The rearrangement links TRBV7-9 to TRBJ2-1; 10 positions match TRBD2. The V and J ends lost 1 base and 5 bases, in that order; junction bases with no gene match: 5. The germline gives CDR1 SEHNR, CDR2 FQNEAQ (reference sequence). The CDR3 has 16 residues. CDR3 sequence (DNA): TGTGCCAGCAGCTTAGTTCTCCTAGCGGGGGACAATGAGCAGTTCTTC. It translates to CASSLVLLAGDNEQFF. The variable domain in full, completed from reference TRBV7-9 and TRBJ2-1, reads DTGVSQNPRHKITKRGQNVTFRCDPISEHNRLYWYRQTLGQGPEFLTYFQNEAQLEKSRLLSDRFSAERPKGSFSTLEIQRTEQGDSAMYLCASSLVLLAGDNEQFFGPGTRLTVL.

This clonotype occurred many times. The gene calls are TRBV4-1 and TRBJ1-5; no clear D. V shed 0 bases and J shed 0 bases, with 9 bases lying between them. Germline CDR1 is MGHRA and CDR2 is YSYEKL. The CDR3 totals 16 residues. In DNA form, the CDR3 reads TGCGCCAGCAGCCAAGAAGGGATCGTTAGCAATCAGCCCCAGCATTTT. Translated, it gives CASSQEGIVSNQPQHF.

The chain recombines TRBV5-4 with TRBJ2-7; TRBD2 matches at 8 bases. V shed 0 bases and J 2 bases; nucleotides not matched to a gene: 4. CDR3 size: 15 residues. From germline, CDR1 is SGHNT and CDR2 YYREEE (reference sequence). CDR3 sequence: CASSLGGGGTYEQYF. DNA for the CDR3: TGTGCCAGCAGCTTGGGGGGCGGGGGGACCTACGAGCAGTACTTC.

There are a few counts of this clonotype. The chain combines TRBV4-1 with TRBJ1-2; TRBD1 is a possible D gene (5 bases). V was pared by 1 base and J by 8 bases, with 17 bases between. The CDR3 is made up of 15 amino acids. The germline V gene encodes CDR1 MGHRA and CDR2 YSYEKL. The CDR3 region is CASSQGGDRWEGYTF. The CDR3 DNA is TGCGCCAGCAGCCAAGGTGGGGACCGCTGGGAAGGCTACACCTTC.

The J gene is TRBJ2-1, the V gene TRBV4-2, with D unclear. The V gene lost 0 bases and the J gene lost 10 bases, with 13 bases spanning the gap. The CDR3 runs 14 residues. Germline values: CDR1 LGHNA, CDR2 YNFKEQ. Here the CDR3 reads CASSQDLLGREQFF. The CDR3 DNA sequence: TGTGCCAGCAGCCAAGACCTGCTAGGTAGAGAGCAGTTCTTC.

Only a few counts were recorded for this clonotype. One end of the junction does not line up with germline, which may come from a read error. The J gene is TRBJ1-4, the V gene TRBV24-1, with 8 bases identical to TRBD1. Germline values: CDR1 KGHDR, CDR2 SFDVKD. The CDR3 loop spans 14 amino acids. The CDR3 loop reads CATSEAGTGEKPFF. In DNA form, the CDR3 reads TGTGCCACCAGTGAAGCCGGGACAGGCGAAAAACCGTTTTTT.

This rearrangement joins TRBV5-1 to TRBJ1-3; D is unresolved. CDR1 and CDR2 (germline): SGHRS, YFSETQ. V was shortened by 0 bases and J by 3 bases, with 7 bases between the two germline ends. The CDR3 consists of 14 residues. CDR3 residues: CASSLDNIGNTIYF. CDR3 nucleotide sequence: TGCGCCAGCAGCTTGGACAATATTGGAAACACCATATATTTT.

The CDR3 nucleotides read TGTGCCAGCAGCGTGGCCCCTGGAGGCGAGCAGTACTTC. It is translated as CASSVAPGGEQYF. The genes are TRBV7-9 and TRBJ2-7; the D gene is possibly TRBD2 (5 bases). Germline V gene sequence: CDR1 SEHNR, CDR2 FQNEAQ (reference sequence). The CDR3 extends over 13 amino acids. Trimming pared 5 bases from V and 6 bases from J, leaving 14 bases between. Together with reference TRBV7-9 and TRBJ2-7, the CDR3 gives the full variable domain: DTGVSQNPRHKITKRGQNVTFRCDPISEHNRLYWYRQTLGQGPEFLTYFQNEAQLEKSRLLSDRFSAERPKGSFSTLEIQRTEQGDSAMYLCASSVAPGGEQYFGPGTRLTVT.

This clonotype was observed at least ten times. The V and J genes are TRBV27 and TRBJ1-2; D gene ambiguous. V lost 6 bases and J 2 bases, leaving 16 bases between the germline ends. From germline, CDR1 is MNHEY and CDR2 SMNVEV (reference sequence). CDR3 length equals 15 residues. CDR3 nucleotides: TGTGCCAGCAGCCCCCGTCTGGGAGGGAACTATGGCTACACCTTC. Encoded protein: CASSPRLGGNYGYTF.

The sample holds one count of this clonotype. Given a far larger clone just one base away, this is likely a sequencing read error. This rearrangement joins TRBV2 to TRBJ1-1; possibly TRBD1 for D (5 bases). Germline assignment: CDR1 SNHLY and CDR2 FYNNEI. The CDR3 sequence is 11 residues long. The DNA of the CDR3 is TGTGTCAGCAGTACAGGACCTGAAGCTTTCTTT. Translating it yields CVSSTGPEAFF.

This clonotype was counted between two and nine times. The chain employs TRBV3-1 and TRBJ1-2; D not resolved. This CDR3 is 14 amino acids long. Germline CDR1 LGHDT, CDR2 YNNKEL (reference sequence). Deletions cut 4 bases from V and 8 bases from J, with 17 bases between. For the CDR3, the DNA is TGTGCCAGCAGCCCCAGTCCGGGCCTGGGCGGCTACACCTTC. As protein: CASSPSPGLGGYTF.

At least ten counts were recorded for this clonotype. This sequence joins TRBV7-2 and TRBJ2-1; 12 nucleotides line up with TRBD2. V was pared by 6 bases and J by 8 bases, with 5 bases of the junction left unmatched. Germline V gene lookup returns CDR1 SGHTA and CDR2 FQGNSA. CDR3 size: 14 residues. In DNA, the CDR3 is TGTGCCAGCAGGTCTAGCGGGGGGGCCGATGAGCAGTTCTTC. Translation gives CASRSSGGADEQFF. Using reference TRBV7-2 and TRBJ2-1 for the parts outside the CDR3, the full variable domain is GAGVSQSPSNKVTEKGKDVELRCDPISGHTALYWYRQSLGQGLEFLIYFQGNSAPDKSGLPSDRFSAERTGGSVSTLTIQRTQQEDSAVYLCASRSSGGADEQFFGPGTRLTVL.